This T cell receptor (beta chain) was documented in a study of blood T cell repertoires in COVID-19. Study context: Samples representing acute and convalescent COVID-19 were sourced from the United States, Italy and Spain. PBMCs, B-cell-depleted T cells, or T cells were the source of the cDNA or gDNA that made up the material.

The CDR3 length is 14 residues. The germline V gene encodes CDR1 MNHEY and CDR2 SMNVEV (reference sequence). V shed 2 bases and J 7 bases; nucleotides not matched to a gene: 6. In the source study's methods: Estimation of nucleated cell counts relied on the amplification of reference gene primers. Profiled with immunoSEQ multiplex PCR; TCRdb holds only in-frame clones, not every one. The DNA was the basis for D and trimming; V, J and clone size are from that table. The profile shows roughly 79,000 clones, roughly 89% of them singletons. The chain uses TRBV27 and TRBJ1-2, with 8 bases lining up with TRBD1. The sequence derives from a woman between 50 and 59 years old with acute or convalescent COVID-19. Sequencing was carried out using peripheral blood. CDR3 residues: CASSLAGGAFGYTF. DNA of the CDR3: TGTGCCAGCAGTTTAGCAGGGGGCGCTTTTGGCTACACCTTC.